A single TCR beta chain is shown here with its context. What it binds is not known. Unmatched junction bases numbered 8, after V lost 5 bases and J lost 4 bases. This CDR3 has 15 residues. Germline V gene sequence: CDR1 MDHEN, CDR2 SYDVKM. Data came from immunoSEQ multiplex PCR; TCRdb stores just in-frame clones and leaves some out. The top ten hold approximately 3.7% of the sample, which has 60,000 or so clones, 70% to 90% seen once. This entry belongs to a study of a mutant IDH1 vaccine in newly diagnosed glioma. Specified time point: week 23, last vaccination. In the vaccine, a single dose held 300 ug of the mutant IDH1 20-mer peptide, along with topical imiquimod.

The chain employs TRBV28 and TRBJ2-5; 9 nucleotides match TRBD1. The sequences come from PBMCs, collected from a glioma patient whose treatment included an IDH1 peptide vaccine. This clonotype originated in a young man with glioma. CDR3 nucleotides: TGTGCCAGCAGTCGACCGAGGGGACAGGGAGAGACCCAGTACTTC. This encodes CASSRPRGQGETQYF.